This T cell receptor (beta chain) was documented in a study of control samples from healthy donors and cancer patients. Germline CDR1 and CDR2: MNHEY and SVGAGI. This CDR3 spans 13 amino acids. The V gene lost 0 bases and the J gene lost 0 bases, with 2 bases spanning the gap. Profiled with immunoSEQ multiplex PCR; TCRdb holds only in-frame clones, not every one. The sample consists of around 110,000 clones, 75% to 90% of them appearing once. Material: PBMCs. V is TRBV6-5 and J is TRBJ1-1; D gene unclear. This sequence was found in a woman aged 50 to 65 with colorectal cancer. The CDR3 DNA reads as TGTGCCAGCAGTTACTCGATGAACACTGAAGCTTTCTTT. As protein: CASSYSMNTEAFF.